This T cell receptor beta chain stems from a study of blood T cells in healthy people across ages. V lost 3 bases, J lost 6 bases, and 20 bases lay in between. The length of the CDR3 is 17 residues. Germline V gene lookup returns CDR1 SGHVS and CDR2 FQNEAQ. Primers used in a second PCR of about 7 to 12 cycles were a sample-barcoded 5' primer and a J-beta primer mix. TCRdb fed the 5' RACE reads into MiXCR, producing one record per CDR3 protein. The profile shows hundreds of thousands of distinct CDR3 sequences, about a third of them singletons. This clonotype has a handful of counts. This clonotype was obtained from a woman older than 75 in good health. This chain links TRBV7-8 with TRBJ2-2; no clear D. Sequenced material: blood. The chain's CDR3 is CASSFEAALLNPGELFF. CDR3 DNA: TGTGCCAGCAGCTTCGAGGCAGCGCTGCTTAATCCCGGGGAGCTGTTTTTT.